These 11 T cell receptor beta chains share one sample of origin, sequenced in a study of T cell changes during pregnancy in multiple sclerosis. Assay: immunoSEQ multiplex PCR; the TCRdb copy retains only in-frame clones and omits some. The table lists about 60,000 clones, roughly 91% of them singletons. The specimen was peripheral blood, collected in the second trimester of pregnancy. These receptors were collected from a female donor in good health, enrolled as a control in a pregnancy study.

The chain is built from TRBV20-1 and TRBJ1-5, with a possible D match to TRBD1 (6 bases). This CDR3 is built from 11 residues. With 3 bases removed from V and 11 bases from J, the gap between germline ends came to 11 bases. The germline gives CDR1 DFQATT, CDR2 SNEGSKA (reference sequence). The CDR3 DNA reads as TGCAGTGCTAGGAACCAGGGGACCCAGCATTTT. Protein sequence: CSARNQGTQHF.

V and J are TRBV7-3 and TRBJ2-7; D not resolved. V was cut by 1 base and J by 2 bases, with 12 bases left in between. Germline-derived CDR1 and CDR2 are SGHTA and FQGTGA. CDR3 length: 15 amino acids. The CDR3 DNA follows: TGTGCCAGCAGCTTAATAGGCGGAGAAACCTACGAGCAGTACTTC. It codes for CASSLIGGETYEQYF.

The chain links TRBV11-2 to TRBJ2-3; D unresolved. The V and J ends lost 5 bases and 1 base respectively, with 7 bases between them. The CDR3 totals 13 residues. CDR1 SGHAT and CDR2 FQNNGV come from the germline V gene. The CDR3 is CASSPLGTDTQYF. CDR3 bases: TGTGCCAGCAGCCCTCTAGGCACAGATACGCAGTATTTT.

Turning to this clone: Germline and junction disagree at one end, which may indicate a read error. This sequence joins TRBV30 and TRBJ1-2; no firm D call. CDR1 is GTSNPN, CDR2 SVGIG, per germline (reference sequence). CDR3 length: 15 residues. The CDR3 reads CAGRPAGVLNYGYTF. The CDR3 nucleotides read TGTGCCGGGAGACCAGCCGGGGTATTAAACTATGGCTACACCTTC.

The chain uses TRBV6-5 and TRBJ1-2; no clear D gene. The CDR3 extends over 16 amino acids. V dropped 0 bases and J dropped 3 bases, with 14 bases sitting between them. The germline CDR1 and CDR2 sequences are MNHEY and SVGAGI. CDR3 loop: CASSYSRAQYYYGYTF. The CDR3 DNA reads as TGTGCCAGCAGTTACTCGAGAGCACAGTACTACTATGGCTACACCTTC.

The CDR3 region has the DNA TGCAGCGTTGAAGATTGGCCCTCCTACGAGCAGTACTTC. It specifies CSVEDWPSYEQYF. The chain uses TRBV29-1 and TRBJ2-7; D is unresolved. The CDR3 has 13 residues. Germline-derived CDR1 and CDR2 are SQVTM and ANQGSEA. V was pared by 0 bases and J by 0 bases, with 6 bases between.

The V gene is TRBV28, the J gene TRBJ1-2; D unresolved. The CDR3 is made up of 11 amino acids. Germline V lookup: CDR1 MDHEN, CDR2 SYDVKM. V gave up 8 bases and J gave up 3 bases, with 7 bases separating them. The DNA of the CDR3 is TGTGCCAGCCGTCCAGACTATGGCTACACCTTC. Its translation is CASRPDYGYTF.

The J gene is TRBJ2-7, the V gene TRBV21-1; TRBD1 is taken as the D call from the table, unchecked against the DNA. TRBV21-1 is noted as a pseudogene. The CDR3 spans 16 residues. The CDR3 DNA sequence: TGTGCCAGCAGCAAAGGCGAACAGGGGGCTAGGTACGAGCAGTACTTC. Translating it yields CASSKGEQGARYEQYF.

V gene TRBV7-8 combines with J gene TRBJ1-1; D is unresolved. The CDR3 is made up of 18 amino acids. With 1 base removed from V and 3 bases from J, the gap between germline ends came to 21 bases. From germline, CDR1 is SGHVS and CDR2 FQNEAQ. For the CDR3, the DNA is TGTGCCAGCAGCTTAGACCGGGGTCTAGGTATTAAGGACACTGAAGCTTTCTTT. This sequence encodes CASSLDRGLGIKDTEAFF.

The genes are TRBV5-4 and TRBJ1-6, with 8 bases aligning to TRBD1. With V trimmed by 5 bases and J by 10 bases, 5 bases remained unmatched. The CDR3 runs to 13 residues. Germline CDR1 reads SGHNT; CDR2 reads YYREEE (reference sequence). The CDR3 DNA sequence: TGTGCCAGCAGAACAGGGGGAAGGTCACCCCTCCACTTT. It yields the protein CASRTGGRSPLHF.

V gene TRBV2 combines with J gene TRBJ1-2; D gene unclear. V lost 3 bases, J lost 4 bases, and 6 bases lay in between. CDR3 size: 12 residues. Germline CDR1 is SNHLY and CDR2 is FYNNEI. The CDR3 DNA reads TGTGCCAGCAGTGAGACAAGCTATGGCTACACCTTC. Its protein product is CASSETSYGYTF.